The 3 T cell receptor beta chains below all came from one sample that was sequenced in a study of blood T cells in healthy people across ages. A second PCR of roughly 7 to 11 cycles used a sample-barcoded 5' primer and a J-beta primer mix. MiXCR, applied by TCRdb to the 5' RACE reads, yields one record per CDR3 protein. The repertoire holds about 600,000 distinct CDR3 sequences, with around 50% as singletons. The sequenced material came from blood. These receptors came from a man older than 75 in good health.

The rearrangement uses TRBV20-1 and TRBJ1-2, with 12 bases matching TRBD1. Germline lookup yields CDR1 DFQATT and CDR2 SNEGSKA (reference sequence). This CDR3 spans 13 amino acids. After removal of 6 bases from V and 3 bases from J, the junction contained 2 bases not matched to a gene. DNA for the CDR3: TGCAGTGCGGGACAGGGGGCTGACTATGGCTACACCTTC. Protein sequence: CSAGQGADYGYTF.

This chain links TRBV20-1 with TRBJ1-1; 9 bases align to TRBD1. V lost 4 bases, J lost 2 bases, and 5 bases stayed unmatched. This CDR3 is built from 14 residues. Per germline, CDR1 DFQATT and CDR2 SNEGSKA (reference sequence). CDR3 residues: CSAKTGGSNTEAFF. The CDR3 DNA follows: TGCAGTGCTAAGACAGGGGGAAGTAACACTGAAGCTTTCTTT.

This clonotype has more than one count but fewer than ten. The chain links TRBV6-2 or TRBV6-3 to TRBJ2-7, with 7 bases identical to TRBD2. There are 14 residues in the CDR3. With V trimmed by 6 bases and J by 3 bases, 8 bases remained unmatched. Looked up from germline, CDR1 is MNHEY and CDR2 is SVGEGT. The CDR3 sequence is CASRPSASGYEQYF. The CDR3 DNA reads TGTGCCAGCAGACCCTCGGCTAGCGGCTACGAGCAGTACTTC.